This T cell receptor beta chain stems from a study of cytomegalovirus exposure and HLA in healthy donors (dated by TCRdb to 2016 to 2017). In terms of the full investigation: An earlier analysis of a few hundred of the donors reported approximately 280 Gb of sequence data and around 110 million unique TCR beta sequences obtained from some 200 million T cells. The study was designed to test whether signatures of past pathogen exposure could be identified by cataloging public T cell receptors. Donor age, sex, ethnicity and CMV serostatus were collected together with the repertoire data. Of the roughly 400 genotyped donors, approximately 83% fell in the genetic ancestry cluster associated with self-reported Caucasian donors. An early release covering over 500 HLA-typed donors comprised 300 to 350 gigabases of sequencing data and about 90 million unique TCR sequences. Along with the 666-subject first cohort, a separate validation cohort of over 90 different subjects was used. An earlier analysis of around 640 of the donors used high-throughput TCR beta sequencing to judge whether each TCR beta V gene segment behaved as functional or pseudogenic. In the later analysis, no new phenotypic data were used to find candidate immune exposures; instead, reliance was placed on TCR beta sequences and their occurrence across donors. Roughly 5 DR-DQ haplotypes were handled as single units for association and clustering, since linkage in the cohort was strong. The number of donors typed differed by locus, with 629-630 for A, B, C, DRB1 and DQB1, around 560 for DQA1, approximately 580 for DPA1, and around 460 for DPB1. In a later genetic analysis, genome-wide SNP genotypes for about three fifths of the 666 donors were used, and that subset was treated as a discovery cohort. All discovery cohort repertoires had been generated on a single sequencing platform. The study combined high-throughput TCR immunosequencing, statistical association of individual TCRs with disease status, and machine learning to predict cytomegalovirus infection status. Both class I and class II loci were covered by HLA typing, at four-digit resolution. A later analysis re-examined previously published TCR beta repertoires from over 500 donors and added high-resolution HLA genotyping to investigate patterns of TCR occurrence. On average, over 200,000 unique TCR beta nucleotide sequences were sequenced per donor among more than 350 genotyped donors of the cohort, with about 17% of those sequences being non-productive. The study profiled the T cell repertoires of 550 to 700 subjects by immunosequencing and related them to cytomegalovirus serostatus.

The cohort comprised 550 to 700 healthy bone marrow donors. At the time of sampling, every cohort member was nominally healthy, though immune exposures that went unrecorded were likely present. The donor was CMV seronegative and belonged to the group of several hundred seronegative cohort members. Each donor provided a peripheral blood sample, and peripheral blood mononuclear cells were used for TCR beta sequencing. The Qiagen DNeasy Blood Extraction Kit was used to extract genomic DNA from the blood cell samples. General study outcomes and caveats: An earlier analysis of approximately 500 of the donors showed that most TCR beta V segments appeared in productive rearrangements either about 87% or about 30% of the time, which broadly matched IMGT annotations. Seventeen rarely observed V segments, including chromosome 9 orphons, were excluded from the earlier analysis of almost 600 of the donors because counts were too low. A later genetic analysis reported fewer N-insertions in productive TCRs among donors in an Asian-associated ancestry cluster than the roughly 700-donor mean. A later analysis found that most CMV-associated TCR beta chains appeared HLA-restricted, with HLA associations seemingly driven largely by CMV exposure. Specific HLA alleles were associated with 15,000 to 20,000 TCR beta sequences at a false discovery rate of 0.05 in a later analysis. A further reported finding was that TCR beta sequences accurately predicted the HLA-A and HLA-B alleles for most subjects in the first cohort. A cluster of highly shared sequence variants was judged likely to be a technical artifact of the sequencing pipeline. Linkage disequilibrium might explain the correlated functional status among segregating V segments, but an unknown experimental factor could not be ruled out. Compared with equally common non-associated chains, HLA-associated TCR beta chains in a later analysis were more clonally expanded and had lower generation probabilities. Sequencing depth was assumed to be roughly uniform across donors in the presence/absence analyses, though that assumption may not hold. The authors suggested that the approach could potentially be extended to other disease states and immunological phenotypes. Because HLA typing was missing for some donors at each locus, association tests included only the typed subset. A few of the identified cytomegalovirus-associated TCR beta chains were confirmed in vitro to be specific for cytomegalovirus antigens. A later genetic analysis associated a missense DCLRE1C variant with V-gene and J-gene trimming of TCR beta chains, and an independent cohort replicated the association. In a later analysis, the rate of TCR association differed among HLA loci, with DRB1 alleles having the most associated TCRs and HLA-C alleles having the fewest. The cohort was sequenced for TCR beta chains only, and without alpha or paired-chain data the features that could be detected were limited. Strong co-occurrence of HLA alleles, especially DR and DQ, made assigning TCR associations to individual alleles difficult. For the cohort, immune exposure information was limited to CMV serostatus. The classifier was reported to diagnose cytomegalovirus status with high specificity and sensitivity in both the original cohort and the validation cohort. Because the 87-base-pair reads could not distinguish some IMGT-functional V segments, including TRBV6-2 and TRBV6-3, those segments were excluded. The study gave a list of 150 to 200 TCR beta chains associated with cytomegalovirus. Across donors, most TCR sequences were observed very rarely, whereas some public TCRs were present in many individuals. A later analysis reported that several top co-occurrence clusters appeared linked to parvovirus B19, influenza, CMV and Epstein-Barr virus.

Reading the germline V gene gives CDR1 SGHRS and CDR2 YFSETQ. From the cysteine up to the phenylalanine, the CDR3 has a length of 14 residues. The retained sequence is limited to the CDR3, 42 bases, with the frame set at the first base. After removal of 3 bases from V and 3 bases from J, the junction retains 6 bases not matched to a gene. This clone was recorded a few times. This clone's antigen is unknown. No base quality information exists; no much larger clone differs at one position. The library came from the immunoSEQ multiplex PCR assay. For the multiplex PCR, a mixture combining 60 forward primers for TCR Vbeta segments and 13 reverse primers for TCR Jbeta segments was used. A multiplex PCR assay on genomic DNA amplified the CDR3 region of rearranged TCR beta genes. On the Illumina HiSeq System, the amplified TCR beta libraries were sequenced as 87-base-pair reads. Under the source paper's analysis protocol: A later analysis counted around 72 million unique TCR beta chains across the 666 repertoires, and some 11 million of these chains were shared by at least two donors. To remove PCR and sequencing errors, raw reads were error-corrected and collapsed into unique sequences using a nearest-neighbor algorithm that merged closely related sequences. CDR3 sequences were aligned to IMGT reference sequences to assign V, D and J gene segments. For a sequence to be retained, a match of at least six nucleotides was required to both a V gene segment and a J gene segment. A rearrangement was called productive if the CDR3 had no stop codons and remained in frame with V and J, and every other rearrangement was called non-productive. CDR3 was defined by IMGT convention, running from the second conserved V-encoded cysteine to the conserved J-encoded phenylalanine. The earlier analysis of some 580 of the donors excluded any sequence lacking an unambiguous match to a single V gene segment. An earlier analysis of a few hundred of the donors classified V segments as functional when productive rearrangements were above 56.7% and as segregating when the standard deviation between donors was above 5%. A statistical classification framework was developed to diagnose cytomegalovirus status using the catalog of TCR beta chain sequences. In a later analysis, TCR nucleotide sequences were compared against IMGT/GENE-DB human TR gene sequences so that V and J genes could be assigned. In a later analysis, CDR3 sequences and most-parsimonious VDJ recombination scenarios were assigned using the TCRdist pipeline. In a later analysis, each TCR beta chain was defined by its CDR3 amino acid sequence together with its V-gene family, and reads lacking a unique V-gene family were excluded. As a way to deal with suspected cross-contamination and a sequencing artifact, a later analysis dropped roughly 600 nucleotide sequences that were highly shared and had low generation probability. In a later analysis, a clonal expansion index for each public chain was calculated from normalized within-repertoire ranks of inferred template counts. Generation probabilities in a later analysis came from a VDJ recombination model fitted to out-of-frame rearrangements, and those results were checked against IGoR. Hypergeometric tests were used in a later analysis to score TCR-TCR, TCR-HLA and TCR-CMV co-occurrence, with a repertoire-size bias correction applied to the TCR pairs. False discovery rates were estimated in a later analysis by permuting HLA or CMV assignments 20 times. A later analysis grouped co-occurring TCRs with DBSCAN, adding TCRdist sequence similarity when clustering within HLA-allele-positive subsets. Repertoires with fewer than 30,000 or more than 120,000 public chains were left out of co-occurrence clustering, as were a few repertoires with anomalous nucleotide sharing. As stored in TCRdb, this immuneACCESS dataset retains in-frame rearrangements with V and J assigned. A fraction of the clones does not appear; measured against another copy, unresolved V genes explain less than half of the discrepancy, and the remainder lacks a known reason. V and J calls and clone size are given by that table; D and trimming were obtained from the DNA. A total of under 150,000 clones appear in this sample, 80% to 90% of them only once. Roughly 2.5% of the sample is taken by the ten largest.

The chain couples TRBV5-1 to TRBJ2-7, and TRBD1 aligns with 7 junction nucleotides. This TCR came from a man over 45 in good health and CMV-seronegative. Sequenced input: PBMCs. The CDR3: CASSSDRAFYEQYF. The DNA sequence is TGCGCCAGCAGCTCCGACAGGGCCTTCTACGAGCAGTACTTC. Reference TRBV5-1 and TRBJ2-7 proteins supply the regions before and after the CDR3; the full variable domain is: KAGVTQTPRYLIKTRGQQVTLSCSPISGHRSVSWYQQTPGQGLQFLFEYFSETQRNKGNFPGRFSGRQFSNSRSEMNVSTLELGDSALYLCASSSDRAFYEQYFGPGTRLTVT.